The 9 T cell receptor beta chains listed next were all sequenced from one sample in a study of T cell responses to AZD1222 COVID-19 vaccine. The data were produced by immunoSEQ multiplex PCR, yet TCRdb's version contains in-frame clones alone and is incomplete. The table has 80,000 or so clones, around four fifths seen once. The material sequenced was peripheral blood, taken on day 0 of AZD1222 vaccination. The receptors come from an adult in good health.

The rearrangement joins TRBV7-2 to TRBJ1-3; D may be TRBD1 (5 bases). The CDR3 has 16 residues. V lost 4 bases and J lost 0, with 13 bases in between. In germline, CDR1 is SGHTA, CDR2 FQGNSA. DNA of the CDR3: TGTGCCAGCAGCTCATCGACAGCAAGCTCTGGAAACACCATATATTTT. Its protein product is CASSSSTASSGNTIYF.

This clone has only one observation. The CDR3 region has the DNA TGTGCCAGCTCGGGGGGGCCAGGGGCCAGGTACGAGCAGTACTTC. It specifies CASSGGPGARYEQYF. The gene calls are TRBV18 and TRBJ2-7; possible D gene TRBD2, 7 bases. The CDR3 contains 15 residues. The V and J ends lost 6 bases and 4 bases respectively, with 19 bases between them. Germline-derived CDR1 and CDR2 are KGHSH and LQKENI.

The V call is TRBV7-9, the J call TRBJ2-1; D remains ambiguous. Germline loops: CDR1 SEHNR, CDR2 FQNEAQ (reference sequence). V was cut by 0 bases and J by 6 bases, with 15 bases left in between. The CDR3 covers 16 residues. In DNA, the CDR3 is TGTGCCAGCAGCTTAGCGGACCACACCTCATCCAATGAGCAGTTCTTC. It encodes CASSLADHTSSNEQFF.

The chain is built from TRBV4-3 and TRBJ1-5; no clear D. The germline V gene encodes CDR1 LGHNA and CDR2 YSLEER. V lost 0 bases and J lost 4, with 10 bases in between. The CDR3 extends over 15 amino acids. CDR3 sequence reads: CASSQDGQLNQPQHF. The CDR3 coding sequence is TGCGCCAGCAGCCAAGATGGCCAGCTGAATCAGCCCCAGCATTTT.

This chain links TRBV5-4 with TRBJ1-1; 7 nucleotides agree with TRBD1. The CDR3 length is 16 residues. Trimming removed 3 bases from V and 4 bases from J; junction bases left unmatched: 12. The germline CDR1 and CDR2 sequences are SGHNT and YYREEE (reference sequence). DNA of the CDR3: TGTGCCAGCAGCTCCAGAGTAAAGACAGGGACCACTGAAGCTTTCTTT. Translation: CASSSRVKTGTTEAFF.

The chain has TRBV19 and TRBJ2-7; TRBD1 aligns across 8 bases. Germline assignment: CDR1 LNHDA and CDR2 SQIVND (reference sequence). V trimming: 4 bases; J trimming: 2 bases; junction bases outside the gene matches: 7. The length of the CDR3 is 15 residues. The CDR3 DNA reads as TGTGCCAGTAGTAGTCCAGGGGGCAGGACCTACGAGCAGTACTTC. Amino acid sequence: CASSSPGGRTYEQYF.

This chain uses TRBV4-3 with TRBJ2-1; TRBD2 matches 7 bases. With V trimmed by 4 bases and J by 8 bases, 5 bases remained unmatched. The length of the CDR3 is 13 residues. CDR1 and CDR2 (germline): LGHNA, YSLEER. CDR3 nucleotides: TGCGCCAGCAGCCGGGCGGGAGAGGATGAGCAGTTCTTC. Translated: CASSRAGEDEQFF.

The chain is built from TRBV9 and TRBJ1-2, with 10 bases that match TRBD1. Germline CDR1 is SGDLS and CDR2 is YYNGEE. V lost 3 bases and J lost 4; bases outside the gene matches: 6. This CDR3 is built from 15 residues. In DNA, the CDR3 is TGTGCCAGCAGCGCGGAGACAGGGGGCGCCTATGGCTACACCTTC. It is translated as CASSAETGGAYGYTF. Full variable domain (remainder filled in from reference TRBV9 and TRBJ1-2): DSGVTQTPKHLITATGQRVTLRCSPRSGDLSVYWYQQSLDQGLQFLIQYYNGEERAKGNILERFSAQQFPDLHSELNLSSLELGDSALYFCASSAETGGAYGYTFGSGTRLTVV.

The chain recombines TRBV2 with TRBJ2-7; 8 bases line up with TRBD1. This CDR3 region has 13 residues. Losses at the gene ends were 6 bases for V and 3 bases for J; bases not matched to a gene: 4. In germline, CDR1 is SNHLY, CDR2 FYNNEI. The CDR3 nucleotides read TGTGCCAGCAGACAGGGGGGTGGCTACGAGCAGTACTTC. It yields the protein CASRQGGGYEQYF.